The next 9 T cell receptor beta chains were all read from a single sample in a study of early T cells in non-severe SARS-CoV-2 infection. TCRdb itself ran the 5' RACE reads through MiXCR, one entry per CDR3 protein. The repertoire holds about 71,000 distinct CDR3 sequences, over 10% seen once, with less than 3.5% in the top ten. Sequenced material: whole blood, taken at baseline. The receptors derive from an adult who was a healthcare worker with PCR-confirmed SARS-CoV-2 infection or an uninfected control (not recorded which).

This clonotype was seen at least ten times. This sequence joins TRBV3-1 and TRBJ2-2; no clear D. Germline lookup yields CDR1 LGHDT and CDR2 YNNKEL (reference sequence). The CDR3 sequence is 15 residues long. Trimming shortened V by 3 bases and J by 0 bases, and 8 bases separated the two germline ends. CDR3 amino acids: CASSQGRTNTGELFF. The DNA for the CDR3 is TGTGCCAGCAGCCAGGGTCGCACGAACACCGGGGAGCTGTTTTTT. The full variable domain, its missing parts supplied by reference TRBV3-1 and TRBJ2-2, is DTAVSQTPKYLVTQMGNDKSIKCEQNLGHDTMYWYKQDSKKFLKIMFSYNNKELIINETVPNRFSPKSPDKAHLNLHINSLELGDSAVYFCASSQGRTNTGELFFGEGSRLTVL.

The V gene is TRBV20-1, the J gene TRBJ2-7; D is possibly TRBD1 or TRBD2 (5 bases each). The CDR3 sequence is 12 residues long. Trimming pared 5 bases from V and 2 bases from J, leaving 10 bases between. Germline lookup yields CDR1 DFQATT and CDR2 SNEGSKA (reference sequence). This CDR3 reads CSAEGPTYEQYF. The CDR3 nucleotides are TGCAGTGCTGAGGGGCCCACCTACGAGCAGTACTTC.

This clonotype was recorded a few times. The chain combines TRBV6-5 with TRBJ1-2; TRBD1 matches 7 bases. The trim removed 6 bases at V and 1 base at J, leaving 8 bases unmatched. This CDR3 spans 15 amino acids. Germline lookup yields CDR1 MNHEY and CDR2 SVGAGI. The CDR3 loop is CASRKDRDGNYGYTF. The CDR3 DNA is TGTGCCAGCAGAAAAGACAGGGACGGTAACTATGGCTACACCTTC.

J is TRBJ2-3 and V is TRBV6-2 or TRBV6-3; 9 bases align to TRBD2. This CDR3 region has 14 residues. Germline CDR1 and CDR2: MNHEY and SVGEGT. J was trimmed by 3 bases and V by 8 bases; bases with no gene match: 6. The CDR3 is CASSRGLATDTQYF. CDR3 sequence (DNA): TGTGCCAGCTCGCGGGGACTAGCAACAGATACGCAGTATTTT.

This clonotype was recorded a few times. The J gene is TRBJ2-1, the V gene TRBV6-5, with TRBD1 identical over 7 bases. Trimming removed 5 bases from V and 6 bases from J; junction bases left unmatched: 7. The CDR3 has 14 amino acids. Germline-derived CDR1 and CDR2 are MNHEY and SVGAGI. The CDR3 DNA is TGTGCCAGCAGTGCCCACAGGGGTCCCAATGAGCAGTTCTTC. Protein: CASSAHRGPNEQFF.

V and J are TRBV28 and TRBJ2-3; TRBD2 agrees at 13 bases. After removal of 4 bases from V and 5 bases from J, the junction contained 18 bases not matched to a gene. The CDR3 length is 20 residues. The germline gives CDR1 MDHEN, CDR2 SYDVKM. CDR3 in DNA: TGTGCCAGCAGTTCCCCGACAGGTCTTACTAGCGGGGGGGCCGAAGATACGCAGTATTTT. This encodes CASSSPTGLTSGGAEDTQYF.

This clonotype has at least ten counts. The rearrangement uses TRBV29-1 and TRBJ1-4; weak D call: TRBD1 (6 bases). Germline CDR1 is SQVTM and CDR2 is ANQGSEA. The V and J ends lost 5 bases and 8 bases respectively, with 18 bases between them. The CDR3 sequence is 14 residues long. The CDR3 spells CSVPSRGGSEKLFF. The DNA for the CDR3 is TGCAGCGTTCCCTCCCGCGGGGGCTCCGAAAAACTGTTTTTT.

CDR3 bases: TGTGCAAGTCGCCCTCGAGCCAACTCTTCGGGCACAGATACGCAGTATTTT. The encoded protein is CASRPRANSSGTDTQYF. The chain combines TRBV12-2 with TRBJ2-3. TRBV12-2 is described as a pseudogene. CDR3 length: 17 amino acids.

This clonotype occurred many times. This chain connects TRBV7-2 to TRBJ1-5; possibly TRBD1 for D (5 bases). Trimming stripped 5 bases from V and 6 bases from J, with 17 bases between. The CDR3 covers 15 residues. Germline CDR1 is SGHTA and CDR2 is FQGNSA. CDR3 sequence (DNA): TGTGCCAGCAGCCCCCGGGGGGGAGAGGGTCAGCCCCAGCATTTT. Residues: CASSPRGGEGQPQHF.